This T cell receptor (beta chain) stems from a study of control samples from healthy donors and cancer patients (dated by TCRdb to about 2020). The library was obtained by the immunoSEQ multiplex PCR assay. The table was pulled from immuneACCESS by TCRdb, which kept in-frame rearrangements only. Such tables lose some clones; where checked, under half of the loss comes from unresolved V genes, and the rest has no known cause. Across this sample there are approximately 150,000 clones, with more than 85% seen only once. Under 4% of the sample is in the top ten clones. With regard to this clone: The clone's antigen remains unknown. One base away there is no much larger clone; base qualities are not given.

Sequenced input: blood. This TCR was sampled from a man aged 25 to 45 in good health.

CDR3 sequence: CASSLGEQGPYYEQYF. The bases are TGTGCCAGCAGTTTAGGGGAACAGGGCCCGTACTACGAGCAGTACTTC. The rearrangement joined TRBV28 to TRBJ2-7; perhaps TRBD1 is the D gene, with 6 bases matching. Trimming at the junction amounts to 2 bases on V and 3 bases on J, and the germline ends lie 17 bases apart. The CDR3, from cysteine to phenylalanine, totals 16 residues. The DNA shown is the 48-base CDR3, in frame from base 1. Looking up the germline V gene yields CDR1 MDHEN and CDR2 SYDVKM.